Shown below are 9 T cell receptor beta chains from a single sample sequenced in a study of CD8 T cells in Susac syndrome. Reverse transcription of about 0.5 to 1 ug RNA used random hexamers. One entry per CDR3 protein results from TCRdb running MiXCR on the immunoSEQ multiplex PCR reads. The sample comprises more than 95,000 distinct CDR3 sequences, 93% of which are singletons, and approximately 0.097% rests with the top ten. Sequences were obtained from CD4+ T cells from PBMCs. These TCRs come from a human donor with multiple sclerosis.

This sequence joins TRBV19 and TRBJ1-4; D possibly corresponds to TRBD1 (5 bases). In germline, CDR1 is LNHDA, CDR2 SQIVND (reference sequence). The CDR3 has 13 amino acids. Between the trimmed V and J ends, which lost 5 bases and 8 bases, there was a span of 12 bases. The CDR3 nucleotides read TGTGCCAGTAGTTTGGGATCAGGGGAAAAACTGTTTTTT. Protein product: CASSLGSGEKLFF.

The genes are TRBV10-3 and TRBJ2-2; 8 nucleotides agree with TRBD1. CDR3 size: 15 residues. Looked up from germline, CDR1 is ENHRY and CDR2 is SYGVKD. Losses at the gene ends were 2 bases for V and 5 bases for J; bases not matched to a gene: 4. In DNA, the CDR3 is TGTGCCATCAGTGAGCCGACAGGGGCGACCGGGGAGCTGTTTTTT. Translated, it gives CAISEPTGATGELFF.

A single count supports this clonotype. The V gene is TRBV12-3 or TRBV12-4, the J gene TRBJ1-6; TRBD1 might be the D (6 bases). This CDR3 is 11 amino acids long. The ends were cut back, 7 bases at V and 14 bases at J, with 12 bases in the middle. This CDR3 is CASTQTGSLHF. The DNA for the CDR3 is TGTGCCAGCACCCAAACAGGGTCCCTCCACTTT.

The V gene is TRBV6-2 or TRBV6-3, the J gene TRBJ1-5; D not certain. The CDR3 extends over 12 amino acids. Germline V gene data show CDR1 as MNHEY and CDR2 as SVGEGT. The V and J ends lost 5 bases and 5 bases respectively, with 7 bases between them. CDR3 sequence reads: CASSPRDQPQHF. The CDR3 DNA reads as TGTGCCAGCAGTCCGAGGGATCAGCCCCAGCATTTT.

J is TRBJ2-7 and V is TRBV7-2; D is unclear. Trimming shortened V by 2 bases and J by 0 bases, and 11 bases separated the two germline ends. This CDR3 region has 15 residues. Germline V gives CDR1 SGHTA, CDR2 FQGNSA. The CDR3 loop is CASSLRAETSYEQYF. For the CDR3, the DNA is TGTGCCAGCAGCTTACGGGCAGAGACCTCCTACGAGCAGTACTTC.

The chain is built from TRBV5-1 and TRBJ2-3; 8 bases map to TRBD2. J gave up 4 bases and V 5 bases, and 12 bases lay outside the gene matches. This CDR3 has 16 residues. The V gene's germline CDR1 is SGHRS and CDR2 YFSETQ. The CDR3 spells CASRWGAGGPPDTQYF. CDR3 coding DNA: TGCGCCAGCAGGTGGGGGGCGGGGGGCCCGCCAGATACGCAGTATTTT.

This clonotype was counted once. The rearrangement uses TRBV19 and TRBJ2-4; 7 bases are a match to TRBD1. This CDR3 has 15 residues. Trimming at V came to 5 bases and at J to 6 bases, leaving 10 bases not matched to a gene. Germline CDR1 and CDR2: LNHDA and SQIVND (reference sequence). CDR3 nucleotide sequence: TGTGCCAGTAGTTTCCACAGGGGAGACATAAACATTCAGTACTTC. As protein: CASSFHRGDINIQYF. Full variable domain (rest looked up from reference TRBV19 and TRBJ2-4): DGGITQSPKYLFRKEGQNVTLSCEQNLNHDAMYWYRQDPGQGLRLIYYSQIVNDFQKGDIAEGYSVSREKKESFPLTVTSAQKNPTAFYLCASSFHRGDINIQYFGAGTRLSVL.

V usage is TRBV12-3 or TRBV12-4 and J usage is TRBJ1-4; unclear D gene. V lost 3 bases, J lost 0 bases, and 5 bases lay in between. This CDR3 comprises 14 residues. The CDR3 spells CASSFVATNEKLFF. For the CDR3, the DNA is TGTGCCAGCAGTTTTGTTGCAACTAATGAAAAACTGTTTTTT.

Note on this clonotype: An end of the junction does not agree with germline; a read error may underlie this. The CDR3 nucleotides read TGTGCCAGCAGCTTAGATGCGGGTGACAGTGAGAACTTC. It specifies CASSLDAGDSENF. V and J are TRBV7-9 and TRBJ1-2; D is perhaps TRBD1 (5 bases). The CDR3 covers 13 residues. The germline CDR1 and CDR2 sequences are SEHNR and FQNEAQ (reference sequence).